Each of the 22 T cell receptor beta chains below was sequenced from the same sample in a study of control samples from healthy donors and cancer patients. The assay was immunoSEQ multiplex PCR, and TCRdb's table has in-frame clones only and misses some. The sample records 130,000 or so clones, roughly 91% being singletons. The sample comprised PBMCs. All receptors derive from a man in his fifties with head and neck cancer.

V usage is TRBV5-1 and J usage is TRBJ1-3; 8 nucleotides align to TRBD1. V gave up 4 bases and J gave up 3 bases; unmatched junction bases: 0. This CDR3 comprises 13 residues. Germline V gene lookup returns CDR1 SGHRS and CDR2 YFSETQ. The CDR3 nucleotides read TGCGCCAGCAGCGGACAGGGTGGAAACACCATATATTTT. It specifies CASSGQGGNTIYF.

This sequence joins TRBV6-7 and TRBJ1-1; unclear D gene. TRBV6-7 is an ORF; its function is uncertain. With 7 bases removed from V and 1 base from J, the gap between germline ends came to 10 bases. There are 13 residues in the CDR3. The CDR3 region is CASNIDPNTEAFF. Written as DNA, the CDR3 is TGTGCCAGCAACATCGACCCGAACACTGAAGCTTTCTTT.

The V and J genes are TRBV10-2 and TRBJ2-7; no clear D. Germline assignment: CDR1 WSHSY and CDR2 SAAADI. With 2 bases removed from V and 4 bases from J, the gap between germline ends came to 15 bases. The CDR3 covers 15 residues. The CDR3 DNA reads TGCGCCAGCAGTGAGCCGCCATTATCCGGTTACGAGCAGTACTTC. Residues: CASSEPPLSGYEQYF.

The gene calls are TRBV6-6 and TRBJ2-7; 7 positions agree with TRBD1. J gave up 5 bases and V 7 bases, and 5 bases lay outside the gene matches. CDR1 MNHNY and CDR2 SVGAGI come from the germline V gene (reference sequence). The CDR3 runs 12 residues. In nucleotides, the CDR3 is TGTGCCAGCACCTCGACAGGGAACGAGCAGTACTTC. Its translation: CASTSTGNEQYF.

The chain couples TRBV10-2 to TRBJ2-2, with D perhaps matching TRBD2 (5 bases). The germline V and J ends were trimmed by 8 bases and 6 bases, with 19 bases remaining between them. Per germline, CDR1 WSHSY and CDR2 SAAADI. The CDR3 extends over 15 amino acids. The CDR3 coding sequence is TGCGCCAGCGGGCGCAAGAACACCGGGGCCGGGGAGCTGTTTTTT. Translation: CASGRKNTGAGELFF.

The rearrangement uses TRBV19 and TRBJ2-1, with D perhaps matching TRBD2 (5 bases). This CDR3 contains 15 residues. Germline assignment: CDR1 LNHDA and CDR2 SQIVND (reference sequence). Trimming took off 0 bases at V and 3 bases at J, with 9 bases between the two ends. CDR3 sequence (DNA): TGTGCCAGTAGTATAGATGGGAGAGACTACAATGAGCAGTTCTTC. Amino acid sequence: CASSIDGRDYNEQFF.

This clone was found once. The sample contains more than one DNA sequence encoding this CDR3. The chain carries TRBV2 and TRBJ2-5, with D unclear. The CDR3 runs 11 residues. Germline V lookup: CDR1 SNHLY, CDR2 FYNNEI. Trimming left V 6 bases short and J 4 bases short, with 6 bases between. CDR3 nucleotide sequence: TGTGCCAGCAGGGGGTTAGAGACCCAGTACTTC. Translated: CASRGLETQYF.

The rearrangement links TRBV2 to TRBJ2-1, with D hard to call. This CDR3 is built from 13 residues. Germline CDR1 reads SNHLY; CDR2 reads FYNNEI. V lost 6 bases and J lost 5, with 11 bases in between. The CDR3 loop is CASSPRANNEQFF. CDR3 in DNA: TGTGCCAGCAGCCCCCGGGCTAACAATGAGCAGTTCTTC.

The chain carries TRBV3-1 (or the pseudogene TRBV3-2) and TRBJ2-4; TRBD1 or TRBD2 may be the D gene (5 bases each). Trimming cost V 5 bases and J 16 bases, with 27 bases left between them. The CDR3 has 15 residues. The germline V gene has CDR1 LGHDT and CDR2 YNNKEL (reference sequence). This chain's CDR3 is CASSADGTVPGTQYF. The CDR3 nucleotides read TGTGCCAGCAGCGCCGATGGGACCGTCCCCGGAACGCAATACTTC.

On this clone itself: The same CDR3 is also encoded by other DNA sequences in this sample. The gene calls are TRBV6-5 and TRBJ2-7; possibly TRBD1 or TRBD2 for D (5 bases each). Between the trimmed V and J ends, which lost 3 bases and 4 bases, there was a span of 19 bases. This CDR3 comprises 16 residues. Per germline, CDR1 MNHEY and CDR2 SVGAGI. CDR3 amino acids: CASSYVFGAGGYEQYF. The CDR3 nucleotides read TGTGCCAGCAGTTATGTCTTTGGGGCGGGTGGGTACGAGCAGTACTTC.

The V gene is TRBV5-1, the J gene TRBJ1-2; unclear D gene. CDR1 and CDR2 from the germline V gene are SGHRS and YFSETQ. The ends were cut back, 2 bases at V and 0 bases at J, with 8 bases in the middle. The CDR3 sequence is 14 residues long. The CDR3 region has the DNA TGCGCCAGCAGCTTCGGTTTTACTAACTATGGCTACACCTTC. Translated: CASSFGFTNYGYTF.

This chain's CDR3 is CASSLGGQGGAYEQYF. In nucleotides, the CDR3 is TGCGCCAGCAGCTTAGGGGGACAGGGGGGTGCCTACGAGCAGTACTTC. This chain joins TRBV5-1 and TRBJ2-7, with 11 bases fitting TRBD1. The CDR3 is made up of 16 amino acids. J was trimmed by 2 bases and V by 2 bases; bases with no gene match: 6. Germline V CDR1 and CDR2: SGHRS, YFSETQ.

The chain couples TRBV5-6 to TRBJ1-2; D gene uncertain. V shed 5 bases and J shed 10 bases, with 12 bases lying between them. The CDR3 spans 11 residues. Germline V gene lookup returns CDR1 SGHDT and CDR2 YYEEEE. The CDR3 coding sequence is TGTGCCAGCAGTTTCCAAACAGCCTACACCTTC. It translates to CASSFQTAYTF.

This clone has just one count. The rearrangement uses TRBV19 and TRBJ2-2; no firm D call. The CDR3 has 13 amino acids. Between the trimmed V and J ends, which lost 7 bases and 7 bases, there was a span of 13 bases. Germline V lookup: CDR1 LNHDA, CDR2 SQIVND (reference sequence). The CDR3 region has the DNA TGTGCCAGTACCGGTCGGAAGGGCGGGGAGCTGTTTTTT. Residues: CASTGRKGGELFF.

The rearrangement uses TRBV11-3 and TRBJ2-1; D gene uncertain. In germline, CDR1 is SGHNT, CDR2 YENEEA. The CDR3 length is 11 residues. The V gene lost 6 bases and the J gene lost 8 bases, with 8 bases spanning the gap. This chain's CDR3 is CASSLWDEQFF. CDR3 sequence (DNA): TGTGCCAGCAGTTTGTGGGATGAGCAGTTCTTC.

This chain connects TRBV18 to TRBJ2-1; D might be TRBD2 (5 bases). Looked up from germline, CDR1 is KGHSH and CDR2 is LQKENI. The V gene lost 1 base and the J gene lost 6 bases, with 13 bases spanning the gap. CDR3 length equals 15 residues. CDR3 residues: CASSPRGQGSNEQFF. DNA for the CDR3: TGTGCCAGCTCACCACGCGGGCAAGGTAGCAATGAGCAGTTCTTC.

This chain connects TRBV11-2 to TRBJ1-1; D uncertain. Germline CDR1 reads SGHAT; CDR2 reads FQNNGV. The CDR3 consists of 13 residues. The V end was cut by 5 bases, the J end by 3 bases, with 10 bases between. For the CDR3, the DNA is TGTGCCAGCAGCAGACTCCTGGACACTGAAGCTTTCTTT. Its protein is CASSRLLDTEAFF.

The J gene is TRBJ2-7, the V gene TRBV19, with D possibly called TRBD1 or TRBD2 (5 bases each). Germline V gene data show CDR1 as LNHDA and CDR2 as SQIVND (reference sequence). CDR3 length equals 18 residues. Trimming pared 7 bases from V and 5 bases from J, leaving 30 bases between. The CDR3 sequence: CASMPGTLHPSEEDEQYF. In nucleotides, the CDR3 is TGTGCCAGTATGCCCGGGACCTTGCACCCGAGCGAAGAAGACGAGCAGTACTTC.

The chain links TRBV27 to TRBJ1-2, with 7 bases lining up with TRBD1. The J segment lost 4 bases and the V segment lost 5 bases, leaving 25 bases of the junction unmatched. Germline V gene data show CDR1 as MNHEY and CDR2 as SMNVEV (reference sequence). The CDR3 consists of 20 residues. CDR3: CASSHLTDREQIPLTYGYTF. CDR3 DNA: TGTGCCAGCAGTCATCTAACTGACAGGGAACAGATCCCTCTAACCTATGGCTACACCTTC.

The chain uses TRBV27 and TRBJ2-7, with D unclear. Germline V gene data show CDR1 as MNHEY and CDR2 as SMNVEV (reference sequence). V lost 3 bases and J 0 bases, leaving 12 bases between the germline ends. This CDR3 spans 15 amino acids. Here the CDR3 reads CASSFRTVGSYEQYF. The DNA of the CDR3 is TGTGCCAGCAGTTTCAGGACGGTGGGCTCCTACGAGCAGTACTTC.

The V call is TRBV7-3, the J call TRBJ1-1; D is ambiguous. This CDR3 spans 15 amino acids. Germline V CDR1 and CDR2: SGHTA, FQGTGA. Trimming removed 1 base from V and 0 bases from J, with 9 bases in between. The CDR3 loop reads CASSLSEGMNTEAFF. CDR3 nucleotide sequence: TGTGCCAGCAGCTTAAGTGAGGGAATGAACACTGAAGCTTTCTTT.

V is TRBV3-1 (or the pseudogene TRBV3-2) and J is TRBJ1-5, with 8 bases identical to TRBD1. The CDR3 runs 14 residues. CDR1 LGHDT and CDR2 YNNKEL come from the germline V gene (reference sequence). The V gene end was trimmed by 1 base and the J gene end by 5 bases; junction bases not matched to a gene: 1. In nucleotides, the CDR3 is TGTGCCAGCAGCCAAGGGACAGGGTATCAGCCCCAGCATTTT. It is translated as CASSQGTGYQPQHF.